One TCR beta chain is described in this entry. Its specificity is not known. The CDR3 spans 13 residues. Germline V CDR1 and CDR2: MGHRA, YSYEKL. The V gene lost 1 base and the J gene lost 6 bases, with 7 bases spanning the gap. This sample was included in a study of blood T cells in healthy people across ages. Study-level results: As naive T cell percentage varied, TCR beta diversity correlated strongly with it.

With a J-beta primer mix and a sample-barcoded 5' primer, a second PCR ran roughly 6 to 12 cycles. TCRdb fed the 5' RACE reads into MiXCR, producing one record per CDR3 protein. The data hold about 1,400,000 distinct CDR3 sequences, with roughly 59% observed a single time. Sequences were obtained from blood. The chain combines TRBV4-1 with TRBJ1-5; D call uncertain. This sequence was found in a man aged 18 to 29 in good health. CDR3: CASSQVPSQPQHF. The DNA for the CDR3 is TGCGCCAGCAGCCAAGTCCCTAGTCAGCCCCAGCATTTT.